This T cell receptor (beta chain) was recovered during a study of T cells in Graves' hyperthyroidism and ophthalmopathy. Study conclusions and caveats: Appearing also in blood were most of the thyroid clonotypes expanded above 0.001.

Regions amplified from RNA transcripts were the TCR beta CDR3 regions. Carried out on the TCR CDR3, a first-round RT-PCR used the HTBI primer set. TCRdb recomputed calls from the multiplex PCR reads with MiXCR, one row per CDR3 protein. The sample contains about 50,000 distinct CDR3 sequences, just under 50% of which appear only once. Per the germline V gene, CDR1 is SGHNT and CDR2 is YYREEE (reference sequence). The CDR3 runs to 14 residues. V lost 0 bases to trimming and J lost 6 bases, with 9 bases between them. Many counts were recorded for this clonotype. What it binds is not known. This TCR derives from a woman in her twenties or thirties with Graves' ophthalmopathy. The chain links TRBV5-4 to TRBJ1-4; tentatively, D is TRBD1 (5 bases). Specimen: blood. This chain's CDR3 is CASSLAGLDEKLFF. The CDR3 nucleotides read TGTGCCAGCAGCTTGGCAGGGCTCGATGAAAAACTGTTTTTT.